The 8 T cell receptor beta chains given below trace back to one sample, sequenced in a study of blood T cell repertoires in COVID-19 (dated by TCRdb to about 2020). Library construction relied on the immunoSEQ multiplex PCR assay. Not all clones reach the TCRdb copy of this immuneACCESS table, which keeps in-frame sequences only. Checked studies attribute under half of the gap to unresolved V genes and leave the rest unexplained. The sample includes 200,000 to 250,000 clones, with 86% observed a single time. The ten biggest clones cover about 2.9% of the sample. The sequenced sample was peripheral blood. These receptors were collected from a woman in her twenties or thirties who had recovered from COVID-19.

The chain uses TRBV6-2 or TRBV6-3 and TRBJ1-2; D is perhaps TRBD1 (5 bases). The CDR3 length is 14 residues. V shed 4 bases and J shed 6 bases, with 15 bases lying between them. CDR1 and CDR2 from the germline V gene are MNHEY and SVGEGT. This CDR3 is CASSSATDWDGYTF. The CDR3 region has the DNA TGTGCCAGCAGTTCAGCGACAGATTGGGATGGCTACACCTTC.

The rearrangement links TRBV18 to TRBJ2-1, with TRBD2 identical over 14 bases. This CDR3 spans 15 amino acids. With V trimmed by 6 bases and J by 9 bases, 7 bases remained unmatched. Germline V gene data show CDR1 as KGHSH and CDR2 as LQKENI. The CDR3 loop is CASSPTSGGAFEQFF. The CDR3 DNA sequence: TGTGCCAGCTCTCCGACTAGCGGGGGGGCCTTTGAGCAGTTCTTC. Filled out from reference TRBV18 and TRBJ2-1, the complete variable domain reads NAGVMQNPRHLVRRRGQEARLRCSPMKGHSHVYWYRQLPEEGLKFMVYLQKENIIDESGMPKERFSAEFPKEGPSILRIQQVVRGDSAAYFCASSPTSGGAFEQFFGPGTRLTVL.

The sample holds one count of this clone. The chain has TRBV2 and TRBJ1-5; TRBD1 might be the D (5 bases). CDR3 length equals 15 residues. Germline CDR1 reads SNHLY; CDR2 reads FYNNEI. Trimming shortened V by 1 base and J by 1 base, and 8 bases separated the two germline ends. CDR3 coding DNA: TGTGCCAGCAGTGAAGATCGGGGGAGCAATCAGCCCCAGCATTTT. It codes for CASSEDRGSNQPQHF. The complete variable domain, with remaining parts taken from reference TRBV2 and TRBJ1-5, reads EPEVTQTPSHQVTQMGQEVILRCVPISNHLYFYWYRQILGQKVEFLVSFYNNEISEKSEIFDDQFSVERPDGSNFTLKIRSTKLEDSAMYFCASSEDRGSNQPQHFGDGTRLSIL.

The chain carries TRBV6-5 and TRBJ2-3; 10 bases match TRBD1. The CDR3 contains 14 residues. Germline V gene data show CDR1 as MNHEY and CDR2 as SVGAGI. Trimming cost V 9 bases and J 3 bases; bases outside gene matches: 6. The CDR3 DNA sequence: TGTGCCAGTACCGGGACAGGGGTTACAGATACGCAGTATTTT. Its translation is CASTGTGVTDTQYF.

This clone showed up just once. This chain joins TRBV28 and TRBJ1-2; D is ambiguous. CDR1 is MDHEN and CDR2 is SYDVKM in the germline V gene. V lost 6 bases, J lost 5 bases, and 7 bases lay in between. This CDR3 spans 11 amino acids. CDR3 region: CASSQTYGYTF. The CDR3 DNA reads as TGTGCCAGCAGCCAAACATATGGCTACACCTTC.

V and J are TRBV6-1 and TRBJ1-1, with 8 bases fitting TRBD1. Trimming removed 5 bases from V and 3 bases from J; junction bases left unmatched: 8. This CDR3 comprises 15 residues. Germline V gene data show CDR1 as MNHNS and CDR2 as SASEGT. As DNA, the CDR3 is TGTGCCAGCAGTCTCGGACAGGGAGGGTACACTGAAGCTTTCTTT. Translating gives CASSLGQGGYTEAFF.

The chain recombines TRBV7-2 with TRBJ2-1, with TRBD1 matching 8 bases. CDR3 length: 15 amino acids. Germline CDR1 SGHTA, CDR2 FQGNSA. The V segment lost 0 bases and the J segment 9 bases; nucleotides outside the gene matches: 7. CDR3 amino acids: CASSLALQGVGEQFF. CDR3 coding DNA: TGTGCCAGCAGCTTAGCTCTACAGGGGGTTGGTGAGCAGTTCTTC.

Worth noting for this clone: Since a much larger clone is just one base distant, this may be a read error. The V and J genes are TRBV5-6 and TRBJ1-6; D gene uncertain. V lost 2 bases, J lost 0 bases, and 6 bases lay in between. Germline values: CDR1 SGHDT, CDR2 YYEEEE. The CDR3 runs 15 residues. CDR3 sequence: CASSFGSSYNSPLHF. The CDR3 DNA reads as TGTGCCAGCAGCTTTGGGAGCTCCTATAATTCACCCCTCCACTTT.